These 8 T cell receptor beta chains were sequenced from one sample in a study of T cell responses to AZD1222 COVID-19 vaccine. The table came from immunoSEQ multiplex PCR; TCRdb's copy has only in-frame clones and leaves some out. The profile shows more than 95,000 clones, over 80% of them singletons. The material sequenced was peripheral blood, taken on day 0 of AZD1222 vaccination. Receptor source: an adult in good health.

V is TRBV29-1 and J is TRBJ2-5; D is unresolved. Trimming took 5 bases from V and 3 from J, leaving 10 bases between them. Germline V CDR1 and CDR2: SQVTM, ANQGSEA. The CDR3 is 12 residues long. CDR3 residues: CSVLTYEETQYF. The CDR3 bases are TGCAGCGTTTTGACATACGAAGAGACCCAGTACTTC.

V and J are TRBV5-1 and TRBJ2-5; 10 nucleotides line up with TRBD1. The CDR3 totals 16 residues. The junction had 12 bases not matched to a gene; V was cut back by 5 bases and J by 5 bases. The germline V gene has CDR1 SGHRS and CDR2 YFSETQ. CDR3 DNA: TGCGCCAGCAGAGGGACAGGGGTAACTTGGTGGGAGACCCAGTACTTC. Its protein product is CASRGTGVTWWETQYF.

This rearrangement joins TRBV7-9 to TRBJ2-3; D may correspond to TRBD1 or TRBD2 (5 bases each). This CDR3 is built from 16 residues. CDR1 is SEHNR and CDR2 is FQNEAQ in the germline V gene (reference sequence). V was clipped by 2 bases and J by 0 bases, with 12 bases between them. CDR3 coding DNA: TGTGCCAGCAGCTTACGGGGCCTTGCTAGCACAGATACGCAGTATTTT. Its translation is CASSLRGLASTDTQYF.

The V gene is TRBV6-5, the J gene TRBJ1-1; D not resolved. V was clipped by 0 bases and J by 1 base, with 9 bases between them. Germline V gene data show CDR1 as MNHEY and CDR2 as SVGAGI. This CDR3 has 15 residues. The CDR3 region is CASSYSRFKNTEAFF. CDR3 nucleotide sequence: TGTGCCAGCAGTTACTCGAGGTTCAAGAACACTGAAGCTTTCTTT.

CDR3 sequence: CASSLGGSTGNTEAFF. CDR3 nucleotides: TGTGCCAGCAGCTTGGGGGGTTCGACAGGGAACACTGAAGCTTTCTTT. This chain links TRBV5-6 with TRBJ1-1; D might be TRBD1 (6 bases). V lost 0 bases and J 1 base, leaving 13 bases between the germline ends. This CDR3 contains 16 residues. Germline V gene data show CDR1 as SGHDT and CDR2 as YYEEEE.

The chain joins TRBV6-5 to TRBJ2-7, with 9 positions matching TRBD2. Looked up from germline, CDR1 is MNHEY and CDR2 is SVGAGI. The CDR3 is 15 residues long. The trim removed 8 bases at V and 5 bases at J, leaving 13 bases unmatched. In nucleotides, the CDR3 is TGTGCCAGCGGGGGGCGGGAGGGCCCTCGAGACGAGCAGTACTTC. Its translation: CASGGREGPRDEQYF.

The chain links TRBV28 to TRBJ1-2; 8 bases map to TRBD1. The CDR3 totals 13 residues. Germline CDR1 reads MDHEN; CDR2 reads SYDVKM. The trim removed 2 bases at V and 11 bases at J, leaving 7 bases unmatched. The CDR3 spells CASSLIQGGFYTF. The DNA of the CDR3 is TGTGCCAGCAGTTTAATACAGGGGGGCTTTTACACCTTC.

V usage is TRBV11-2 and J usage is TRBJ2-3; no reliable D call. Germline V gene sequence: CDR1 SGHAT, CDR2 FQNNGV. Trimming left V 1 base short and J 5 bases short, with 7 bases between. The CDR3 is 13 residues long. DNA for the CDR3: TGTGCCAGCAGCTTAGTTTCGGTAGATACGCAGTATTTT. The encoded protein is CASSLVSVDTQYF. The whole variable domain, filled in from reference TRBV11-2 and TRBJ2-3, reads EAGVAQSPRYKIIEKRQSVAFWCNPISGHATLYWYQQILGQGPKLLIQFQNNGVVDDSQLPKDRFSAERLKGVDSTLKIQPAKLEDSAVYLCASSLVSVDTQYFGPGTRLTVL.